This T cell receptor (beta chain) originates from a study of blood T cell repertoires in COVID-19. Study at large: Sites in the United States, Italy and Spain provided acute and convalescent COVID-19 samples. The cDNA or gDNA used as material had been derived from T cells, B-cell-depleted T cells, or PBMCs.

This clone has only one observation. Sequence at one end of the junction differs from germline and may be a read error. Germline lookup yields CDR1 SGHKS and CDR2 YYEKEE (reference sequence). The CDR3 extends over 16 amino acids. Under the authors' procedure: Amplification from reference gene primers served as the basis for estimated nucleated cell counts. The assay was immunoSEQ multiplex PCR, and TCRdb's table has in-frame clones only and misses some. The V and J calls and clone size come from that table; D and trimming were worked out from the DNA. The table lists approximately 80,000 clones, 90% of them singletons.

The sequence was obtained from a woman aged 45-60 years in a cohort sampled during active COVID-19. Sequencing was carried out using peripheral blood. V and J are TRBV5-5 and TRBJ2-2, with D possibly being TRBD1 (5 bases). The CDR3, as DNA: TGTGCCGGCAGCTTGGAAAGGACACGATACGCCGGGGAGCTGTTTTTT. Translation: CAGSLERTRYAGELFF.